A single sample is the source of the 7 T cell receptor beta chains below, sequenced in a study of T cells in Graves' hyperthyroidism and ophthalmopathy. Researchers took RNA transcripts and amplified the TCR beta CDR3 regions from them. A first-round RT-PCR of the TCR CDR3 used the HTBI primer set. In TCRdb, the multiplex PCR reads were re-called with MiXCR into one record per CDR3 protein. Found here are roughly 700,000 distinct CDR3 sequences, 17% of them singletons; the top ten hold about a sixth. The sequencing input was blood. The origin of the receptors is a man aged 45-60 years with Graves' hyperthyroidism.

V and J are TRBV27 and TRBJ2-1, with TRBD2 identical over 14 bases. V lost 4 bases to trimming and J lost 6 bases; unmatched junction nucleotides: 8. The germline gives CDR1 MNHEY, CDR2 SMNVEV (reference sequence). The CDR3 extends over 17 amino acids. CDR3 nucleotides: TGTGCCAGCAGTTCCCGACTAGCGGGAGGGCCCCCCAATGAGCAGTTCTTC. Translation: CASSSRLAGGPPNEQFF.

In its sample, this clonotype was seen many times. Here the CDR3 reads CASSTSGSPYEQYF. CDR3 nucleotide sequence: TGTGCCAGCAGTACTAGCGGGAGTCCCTACGAGCAGTACTTC. The V and J genes are TRBV6-1 and TRBJ2-7; 11 bases agree with TRBD2. The CDR3 extends over 14 amino acids. V shed 5 bases and J 2 bases; nucleotides not matched to a gene: 2. The germline V gene encodes CDR1 MNHNS and CDR2 SASEGT.

The CDR3 bases are TGCAGTGCGAGTCCCGTCCGAGAGACCCAGTACTTC. This codes for CSASPVRETQYF. The chain recombines TRBV20-1 with TRBJ2-5; D is ambiguous. Trimming left V 6 bases short and J 4 bases short, with 12 bases between. The CDR3 has 12 residues. In germline, CDR1 is DFQATT, CDR2 SNEGSKA (reference sequence).

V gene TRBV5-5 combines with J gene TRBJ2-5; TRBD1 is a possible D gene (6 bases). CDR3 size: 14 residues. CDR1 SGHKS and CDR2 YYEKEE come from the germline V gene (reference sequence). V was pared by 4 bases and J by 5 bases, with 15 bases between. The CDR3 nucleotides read TGTGCCAGCAGCCAAGATGGCAGGGGCGAGACCCAGTACTTC. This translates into CASSQDGRGETQYF. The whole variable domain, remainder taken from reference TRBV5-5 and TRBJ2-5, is DAGVTQSPTHLIKTRGQQVTLRCSPISGHKSVSWYQQVLGQGPQFIFQYYEKEERGRGNFPDRFSARQFPNYSSELNVNALLLGDSALYLCASSQDGRGETQYFGPGTRLLVL.

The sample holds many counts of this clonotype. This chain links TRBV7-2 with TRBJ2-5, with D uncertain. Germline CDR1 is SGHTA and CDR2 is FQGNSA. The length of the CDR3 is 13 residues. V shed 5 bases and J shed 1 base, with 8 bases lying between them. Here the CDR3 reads CASSRPIQETQYF. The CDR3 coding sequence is TGTGCCAGCAGCCGACCTATCCAAGAGACCCAGTACTTC.

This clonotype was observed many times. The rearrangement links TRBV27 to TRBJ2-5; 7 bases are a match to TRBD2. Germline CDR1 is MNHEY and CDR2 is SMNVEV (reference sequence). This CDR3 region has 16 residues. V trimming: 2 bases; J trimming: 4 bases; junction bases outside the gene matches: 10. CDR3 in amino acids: CASSLEASGRRETQYF. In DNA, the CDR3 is TGTGCCAGCAGTTTAGAGGCTAGCGGTAGGCGAGAGACCCAGTACTTC.

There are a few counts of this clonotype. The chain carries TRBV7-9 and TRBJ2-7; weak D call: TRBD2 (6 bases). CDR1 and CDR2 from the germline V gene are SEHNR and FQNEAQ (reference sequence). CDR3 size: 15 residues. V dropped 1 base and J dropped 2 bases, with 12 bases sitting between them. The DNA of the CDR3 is TGTGCCAGCAGCTTAGAGGCGGGGTTTGCCTACGAGCAGTACTTC. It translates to CASSLEAGFAYEQYF.